This T cell receptor beta chain was documented in a study of T-cell reconstitution after alpha-beta-depleted transplantation in children. The CDR3 consists of 13 residues. Trimming left V 3 bases short and J 1 base short, with 10 bases between. The germline CDR1 and CDR2 sequences are DFQATT and SNEGSKA (reference sequence). It was with unique molecular identifiers that the TCRbeta library was prepared. MiXCR, run by TCRdb on the PCR reads, gives a single entry per CDR3 protein. The repertoire consists of around 250,000 distinct CDR3 sequences, with about 25% occurring once and the leading ten covering roughly 2.7%.

This clonotype was sampled from a girl aged 2-10 years with Fanconi anemia, due to receive a stem cell transplant. This material consisted of PBMCs, taken before TCRalphabeta/CD19-depleted stem cell transplant. The chain recombines TRBV20-1 with TRBJ2-7, with D tentatively TRBD2 (7 bases). The CDR3 region is CSAREGGSYEQYF. As DNA, the CDR3 is TGCAGTGCTAGGGAGGGGGGGTCCTACGAGCAGTACTTC.